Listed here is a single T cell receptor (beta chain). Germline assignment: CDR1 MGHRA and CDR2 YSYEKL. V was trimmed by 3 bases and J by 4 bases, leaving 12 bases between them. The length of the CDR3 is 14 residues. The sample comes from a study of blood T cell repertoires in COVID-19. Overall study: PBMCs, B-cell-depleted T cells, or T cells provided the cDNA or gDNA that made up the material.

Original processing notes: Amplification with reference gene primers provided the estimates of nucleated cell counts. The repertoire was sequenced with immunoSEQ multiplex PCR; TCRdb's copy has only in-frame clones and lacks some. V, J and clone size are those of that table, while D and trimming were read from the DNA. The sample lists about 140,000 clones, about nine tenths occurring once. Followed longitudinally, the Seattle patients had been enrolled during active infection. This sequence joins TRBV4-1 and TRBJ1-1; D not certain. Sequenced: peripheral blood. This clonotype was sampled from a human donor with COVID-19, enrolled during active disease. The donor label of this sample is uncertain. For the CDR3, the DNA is TGCGCCAGCAGCCAGGGTAGGGAGCGCACTGAAGCTTTCTTT. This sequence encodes CASSQGRERTEAFF.